The present T cell receptor beta chain was sequenced within a study of cytomegalovirus exposure and HLA in healthy donors. 60 Vbeta and 13 Jbeta primers were used in PCR. Original analysis: It was a later analysis that counted around 85 million unique TCR beta chains, of which around 11 million were shared. TCRdb's table, derived via immunoSEQ multiplex PCR, lists solely in-frame clones and lacks some. Clone size and V and J calls were adopted from that table, with D and trimming inferred from the DNA. Seen here are 150,000 to 200,000 clones, more than 65% observed once, and the top ten hold roughly 9.7%. This CDR3 region has 14 residues. J gave up 3 bases and V 5 bases, and 3 bases lay outside the gene matches. Germline CDR1 MNHNS, CDR2 SASEGT.

Sequencing input: PBMCs. This receptor was identified in a man aged 18 to 29 in good health and CMV-seropositive. The gene calls are TRBV6-1 and TRBJ1-2, with 10 bases that match TRBD1. The CDR3, as DNA: TGTGCCAGCAGTCGGGACAGGGGTGACTATGGCTACACCTTC. It translates to CASSRDRGDYGYTF.